This entry features one T cell receptor beta chain sequence. The antigen is not known. The V gene's germline CDR1 is MNHEY and CDR2 SVGAGI. There are 19 residues in the CDR3. V lost 0 bases to trimming and J lost 6 bases; unmatched junction nucleotides: 16. This sample was taken from a study of T cells after yellow fever vaccination. Findings of the study overall: The booster saw the reappearance of most primary-vaccination clones (nearly 98% CD4, almost 90% CD8). Overlap between CD4 and CD8 compartments was detected for a small share of clonotypes.

The 5'RACE template-switching step produced TCR cDNA and added a universal primer site and UMIs. Each CDR3 protein is one row after TCRdb ran MiXCR on the 5' RACE reads. The sample includes around 320,000 distinct CDR3 sequences, 7.5% to 9.5% seen only once; the top ten take 3% to 4%. The sample here was CD4+ T cells sorted from PBMCs, taken 5 days after the yellow fever booster vaccination. V and J are TRBV6-5 and TRBJ1-2; 10 bases match TRBD1. The receptor was derived from a man aged 18 to 35 who received the YFV17D yellow fever vaccine. The CDR3 coding sequence is TGTGCCAGCAGTTACTCGTTCGTTGAGTGGGACAGGGGAATCCATGGCTACACCTTC. The encoded protein is CASSYSFVEWDRGIHGYTF.